This TCR beta chain came from a study of vaccination effects on CD4 cells after COVID-19. The study, taken as a whole, reports: Healthy vaccine recipients' vaccine-induced clones were almost all SARS-CoV-2 mono-reactive.

TCRdb keeps only in-frame clones here, not all; method: immunoSEQ multiplex PCR. Of roughly 36,000 clones in the sample, 65% to 85% were seen once. A word on this clone: Its antigen is not identified.

A 10-day culture period preceded the isolation of CD4+ T cells. The material was CD4+ T cells from PBMCs cultured without peptide, obtained before COVID-19 vaccination. The sequence was collected from a human donor who received a COVID-19 vaccine.

The CDR3 sequence is CASARQGNTEAFF. The CDR3 DNA sequence: TGTGCCAGCGCACGACAGGGTAACACTGAAGCTTTCTTT. This sequence joins TRBV18 and TRBJ1-1; 7 nucleotides line up with TRBD1. The V segment lost 8 bases and the J segment 2 bases; nucleotides outside the gene matches: 5. Germline V gene data show CDR1 as KGHSH and CDR2 as LQKENI. CDR3 size: 13 residues. Full variable domain (missing parts from reference TRBV18 and TRBJ1-1): NAGVMQNPRHLVRRRGQEARLRCSPMKGHSHVYWYRQLPEEGLKFMVYLQKENIIDESGMPKERFSAEFPKEGPSILRIQQVVRGDSAAYFCASARQGNTEAFFGQGTRLTVV.